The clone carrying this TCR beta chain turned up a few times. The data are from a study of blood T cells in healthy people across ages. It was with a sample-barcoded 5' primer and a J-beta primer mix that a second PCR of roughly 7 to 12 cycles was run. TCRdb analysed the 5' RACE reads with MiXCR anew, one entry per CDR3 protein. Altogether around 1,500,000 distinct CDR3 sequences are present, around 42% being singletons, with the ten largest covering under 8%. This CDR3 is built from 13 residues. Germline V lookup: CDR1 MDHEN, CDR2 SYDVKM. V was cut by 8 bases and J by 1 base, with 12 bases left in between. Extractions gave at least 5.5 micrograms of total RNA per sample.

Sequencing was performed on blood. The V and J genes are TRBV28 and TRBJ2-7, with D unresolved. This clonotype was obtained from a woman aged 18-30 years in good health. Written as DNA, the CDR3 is TGTGCCAGCGTAAAGGTCCCGTCCTACGAGCAGTACTTC. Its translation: CASVKVPSYEQYF. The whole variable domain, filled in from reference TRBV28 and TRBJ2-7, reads DVKVTQSSRYLVKRTGEKVFLECVQDMDHENMFWYRQDPGLGLRLIYFSYDVKMKEKGDIPEGYSVSREKKERFSLILESASTNQTSMYLCASVKVPSYEQYFGPGTRLTVT.